What follows describes a single T cell receptor (beta chain). Its antigen is still unknown. No base quality values were provided; no much bigger clone lies one nucleotide off. This sample was taken from a study of blood T cell repertoires in COVID-19 (dated by TCRdb to the early 2020s). Notes on the research overall: Recovered participants in ImmuneRACE Cohort 3 were defined by two consecutive negative NP/OP PCR tests, clearance by a healthcare professional, or resolution of symptoms. Samples from collaborators originated in the United States, Italy and Spain and spanned both the acute and convalescent phases of COVID-19. The prospective study material was composed of cDNA or gDNA derived from T cells, B-cell-depleted T cells, or PBMCs. The dataset comprised deeply sampled blood TCRbeta repertoires from subjects exposed to, actively infected with, or recovered from COVID-19. The repertoires were released in a freely available public database intended as a resource for research on the immune response to SARS-CoV-2. The samples were drawn from the first 160 participants of the ongoing ImmuneRACE study and from 1,254 subjects provided by 6 global collaborators. A de-identified subject ID, COVID-19 status, age in years and sex were almost always included in the sample metadata. Where available, HLA class I and class II types were taken from metadata supplied by the sample provider and were not determined by assay-based typing.

TCRbeta CDR3 regions were amplified from genomic DNA by means of the immunoSEQ Assay, a bias-controlled multiplex PCR. The source study handled its data this way. Nucleated cell counts per sample were estimated from amplification of reference gene primers within the assay. Sequence reads were collapsed and filtered to measure the absolute abundance of every unique TCRbeta CDR3 rearrangement. For each sample, productive Simpson clonality was calculated as the square root of Simpson's diversity index over productive rearrangements. TCRdb obtained this table from immuneACCESS and retained in-frame rearrangements with V and J assigned. These tables miss some clones; where compared with another copy, unresolved V genes account for less than half of the shortfall, and the remainder is unexplained. V and J calls and clone size are given by that table; D and trimming were obtained from the DNA. The sample profile shows about 210,000 clones; about 85% of them were found once. 20% to 25% of the sample is taken by the ten largest.

The germline V gene (reference sequence) specifies SEHNR as CDR1 and FQNEAQ as CDR2. Relative to germline, V is missing 5 bases and J is missing 3 bases, with 18 bases of the junction outside any gene match. The CDR3 starts with the cysteine, ends with the phenylalanine, and has 18 residues. The retained sequence is limited to the CDR3, 54 bases, with the frame set at the first base. Paper-wide results and their limitations: The amount of clinical and demographic metadata varied by source and participant and was provided uncurated.

Participants in the prospective study were enrolled through a virtual design, were aged about 18 to 100 years, and lived in 24 United States geographic areas. In the prospective study, cohorts were assigned on the basis of participant-reported clinical history obtained from a screening survey and a study questionnaire. In the prospective study, mobile phlebotomists collected whole blood, serum and a nasopharyngeal or oropharyngeal swab from each participant. Participants in the prospective study had the option to provide additional blood draws and questionnaires over a roughly 2-month period. Blood samples from the prospective study were shipped frozen or at room temperature prior to DNA extraction.

The sequence joins TRBV7-9 to TRBJ2-5; 7 central nucleotides agree with TRBD1. The sequence came from a woman aged 40 to 50 in a cohort exposed to, infected with or recovered from COVID-19 (not recorded which). Specimen: PBMCs or T cells enriched from blood (not recorded which). The CDR3 loop reads CASSTVGTDDRAEETQYF. The DNA reads TGTGCCAGCAGCACCGTTGGGACAGACGATAGAGCCGAAGAGACCCAGTACTTC.